The 8 T cell receptor beta chains reported below all come from one sample, sequenced in a study of blood T cell repertoires in COVID-19 (TCRdb year 2020). The method was the immunoSEQ multiplex PCR assay. The source is immuneACCESS, and TCRdb retained only in-frame sequences with V and J called. Part of the clones is not carried over; for the studies checked, unresolved V genes explain less than half of this, and the remainder is unexplained. This sample gives 150,000 or so clones in total; about 81% of them show up just once. Roughly 11% of the sample is taken by the ten largest. Sample: peripheral blood. The receptor source for this set is a man in his sixties with active or convalescent COVID-19.

The V gene is TRBV19, the J gene TRBJ2-2, with TRBD1 as a possible D gene (6 bases). Germline V gene lookup returns CDR1 LNHDA and CDR2 SQIVND (reference sequence). The CDR3 is 15 residues long. Trimming left V 4 bases short and J 5 bases short, with 14 bases between. This chain's CDR3 is CASSTGAPGTGELFF. The CDR3 nucleotides are TGTGCCAGTAGTACAGGGGCCCCTGGGACCGGGGAGCTGTTTTTT.

The V call is TRBV3-1 (or the pseudogene TRBV3-2), the J call TRBJ2-2; D perhaps matches TRBD2 (5 bases). In germline, CDR1 is LGHDT, CDR2 YNNKEL (reference sequence). The CDR3 totals 13 residues. V dropped 8 bases and J dropped 5 bases, with 12 bases sitting between them. CDR3 in amino acids: CASSAGWTGELFF. In nucleotides, the CDR3 is TGTGCCAGCTCTGCGGGTTGGACCGGGGAGCTGTTTTTT.

The rearrangement joins TRBV12-3 or TRBV12-4 to TRBJ2-3, with TRBD2 matching 10 bases. Trimming at V came to 4 bases and at J to 6 bases, leaving 1 base not matched to a gene. CDR3 size: 13 residues. CDR3 amino acids: CASSSAGGDTQYF. DNA for the CDR3: TGTGCCAGCAGTTCAGCGGGGGGGGATACGCAGTATTTT.

The V and J genes are TRBV24-1 and TRBJ1-2; D unresolved. The ends were cut back, 7 bases at V and 2 bases at J, with 13 bases in the middle. Germline lookup yields CDR1 KGHDR and CDR2 SFDVKD. The CDR3 loop spans 14 amino acids. The CDR3 protein is CATSTRGKNYGYTF. The CDR3 DNA reads TGTGCCACCAGCACAAGAGGGAAAAACTATGGCTACACCTTC.

The chain has TRBV19 and TRBJ2-3, with 10 bases lining up with TRBD2. J lost 7 bases, V lost 5 bases, and 12 bases had no gene match. CDR1 is LNHDA and CDR2 is SQIVND in the germline V gene (reference sequence). This CDR3 contains 16 residues. The CDR3 sequence: CASSGLAGAHLYTQYF. CDR3 coding DNA: TGTGCCAGTAGTGGGCTAGCGGGAGCTCACTTATATACGCAGTATTTT.

In its sample, this clone was seen a few times. The chain joins TRBV11-2 to TRBJ1-2; tentative D call: TRBD1 (6 bases). V was trimmed by 5 bases and J by 7 bases, leaving 23 bases between them. This CDR3 has 16 residues. The germline gives CDR1 SGHAT, CDR2 FQNNGV. As DNA, the CDR3 is TGTGCCAGCAGCGGGGGGGCCGGGACGCCCGTGGGTGGCTACACCTTC. Translation gives CASSGGAGTPVGGYTF.

This chain links TRBV28 with TRBJ1-4, with D possibly TRBD1 on 6 matching bases. V was trimmed by 7 bases and J by 2 bases, leaving 17 bases between them. Per germline, CDR1 MDHEN and CDR2 SYDVKM. This CDR3 is built from 16 residues. DNA of the CDR3: TGTGCCAGCATGGGGGGGCGCTATTCGACTAATGAAAAACTGTTTTTT. Translated: CASMGGRYSTNEKLFF.

This clone has a single count. This chain uses TRBV5-1 with TRBJ2-3; the match to TRBD2 covers 12 bases. V lost 4 bases to trimming and J lost 0 bases; unmatched junction nucleotides: 6. The germline CDR1 and CDR2 sequences are SGHRS and YFSETQ. The CDR3 has 17 residues. The CDR3 loop is CASSKGLAGTSTDTQYF. The CDR3 DNA sequence: TGCGCCAGCAGCAAAGGACTAGCGGGGACTAGCACAGATACGCAGTATTTT.